The clone carrying this T cell receptor (beta chain) was detected ten times or more. The antigen is not known. The V segment lost 5 bases and the J segment 0 bases; nucleotides outside the gene matches: 12. Germline values: CDR1 SEHNR, CDR2 FQNEAQ (reference sequence). The CDR3 has 17 residues. This sample is drawn from a study of human T cells and chemical hapten exposure. Background on the study: Skin on the upper inner arm, roughly 2 cm by roughly 2 cm in size, was sensitized with 2% DPC.

The time point is: patch test 1, 2 weeks after DPC sensitization. Treatment here: therapeutic diphenylcyclopropenone sensitization with weekly scalp DPC. Study results and limitations: Sensitization with DPC brought no change to TCRs above 1 in 1000 in frequency.

In the library, unique molecular identifiers were attached to individual cDNA molecules. Original processing methods: A per-sample median of 95,638 TCRs was observed, with a range of about 20,000 to 690,600. TCRdb re-called the RACE reads through MiXCR, storing one row per CDR3 protein. The V and J calls reflect TCRdb's pipeline rather than the authors' work. This sample yields around 300,000 distinct CDR3 sequences, of which 5.5% to 8% are seen a single time; 7% to 10% belongs to the top ten. This chain links TRBV7-9 with TRBJ1-1; 7 bases map to TRBD1. Sequenced material: whole blood, taken in connection with sensitization to the hapten diphenylcyclopropenone (DPC). This clonotype originated in a woman between 18 and 29 years old with alopecia areata. Some clones in this sample may be carry-over from other donors' samples. DNA for the CDR3: TGTGCCAGCAGCCCACGCTCGACAGGGCTCATGAACACTGAAGCTTTCTTT. Translated, it gives CASSPRSTGLMNTEAFF.